This entry lists 20 T cell receptor beta chains sequenced from one sample in a study of cytomegalovirus exposure and HLA in healthy donors. The PCR made use of 60 Vbeta and 13 Jbeta primers. Using immunoSEQ multiplex PCR, the repertoire was profiled, and TCRdb retains in-frame clones only, with some absent. The sample includes 90,000 to 150,000 clones, roughly 77% of them seen just once. The sample was PBMCs. The receptors here all came from a man aged 50-59 years in good health and CMV-seropositive.

The chain is built from TRBV2 and TRBJ2-5, with a possible D match to TRBD2 (6 bases). CDR3 length: 15 amino acids. Trimming removed 7 bases at V and 5 bases at J, with 20 bases between. Germline CDR1 and CDR2: SNHLY and FYNNEI. CDR3 loop: CASTLGRARGETQYF. DNA for the CDR3: TGTGCCAGCACCTTGGGGCGGGCCCGGGGGGAGACCCAGTACTTC.

The chain carries TRBV29-1 and TRBJ1-2; no definite D call. Trimming removed 7 bases from V and 1 base from J, with 16 bases in between. CDR1 is SQVTM and CDR2 is ANQGSEA in the germline V gene. The CDR3 contains 14 residues. CDR3 DNA: TGCAGCGCTCGGACGGGATCCCTTAACTATGGCTACACCTTC. It translates to CSARTGSLNYGYTF.

The chain combines TRBV9 with TRBJ2-5; a weak D match, TRBD1 (6 bases). The CDR3 has 15 amino acids. Germline assignment: CDR1 SGDLS and CDR2 YYNGEE. The V and J ends lost 3 bases and 7 bases respectively, with 19 bases between them. The CDR3 nucleotides are TGTGCCAGCAGCGCCGGGGTTACAGGGAGTGGGACCCAGTACTTC. Encoded protein: CASSAGVTGSGTQYF.

The chain links TRBV7-9 to TRBJ2-7, with D possibly matching TRBD1 (6 bases). Germline V gives CDR1 SEHNR, CDR2 FQNEAQ (reference sequence). The CDR3 is 13 amino acids. Trimming removed 5 bases from V and 2 bases from J, with 10 bases in between. This CDR3 is CASSPWDTYEQYF. CDR3 bases: TGTGCCAGCAGCCCGTGGGACACCTACGAGCAGTACTTC.

This chain uses TRBV6-5 with TRBJ1-5; TRBD1 aligns across 7 bases. This CDR3 spans 15 amino acids. V trimming: 4 bases; J trimming: 0 bases; junction bases outside the gene matches: 3. CDR1 and CDR2 (germline): MNHEY, SVGAGI. In DNA form, the CDR3 reads TGTGCCAGCAGTTCGGGACAGACTAGCAATCAGCCCCAGCATTTT. Protein: CASSSGQTSNQPQHF.

This clone occurred a few times. The CDR3 reads CAIGTGTGANVLTF. CDR3 coding DNA: TGTGCCATCGGGACAGGGACCGGGGCCAACGTCCTGACTTTC. This rearrangement joins TRBV10-3 to TRBJ2-6; 9 nucleotides line up with TRBD1. The germline V gene encodes CDR1 ENHRY and CDR2 SYGVKD. This CDR3 has 14 amino acids. With V trimmed by 8 bases and J by 4 bases, 3 bases remained unmatched.

Only one count was recorded for this clone. The chain uses TRBV7-6 and TRBJ2-5; TRBD2 matches at 10 bases. CDR3 length: 15 residues. The V and J ends lost 7 bases and 5 bases, in that order; junction bases with no gene match: 10. Germline CDR1 reads SGHVS; CDR2 reads FNYEAQ. As DNA, the CDR3 is TGTGCCAGCACCCAAGCGGGAGGGCCCTCTGAGACCCAGTACTTC. Translated, it gives CASTQAGGPSETQYF.

The rearrangement uses TRBV7-2 and TRBJ1-5; tentatively, D is TRBD1 (6 bases). CDR3 size: 14 residues. V was shortened by 3 bases and J by 4 bases, with 10 bases between the two germline ends. Germline values: CDR1 SGHTA, CDR2 FQGNSA. The CDR3 reads CASSLNQGNQPQHF. The CDR3 DNA reads TGTGCCAGCAGCTTGAATCAGGGGAATCAGCCCCAGCATTTT.

This clone was seen once. The CDR3 DNA reads as TGCGCCAGCAGCCCCGGACAGGGAAAAGAGACCCAGTACTTC. Protein sequence: CASSPGQGKETQYF. The rearrangement uses TRBV5-1 and TRBJ2-5, with TRBD1 identical over 8 bases. Germline loops: CDR1 SGHRS, CDR2 YFSETQ. The CDR3 spans 14 residues. V was pared by 4 bases and J by 3 bases, with 5 bases of the junction left unmatched.

This clone came up a few times. This chain uses TRBV19 with TRBJ2-2; the D gene is possibly TRBD2 (5 bases). Germline V gene sequence: CDR1 LNHDA, CDR2 SQIVND (reference sequence). The CDR3 consists of 11 residues. Between the trimmed V and J ends, which lost 7 bases and 7 bases, there was a span of 7 bases. This CDR3 is CASNRGGELFF. In DNA, the CDR3 is TGTGCCAGTAACCGGGGCGGGGAGCTGTTTTTT.

This chain's CDR3 is CASSFTGDHFNYGYTF. DNA for the CDR3: TGTGCCAGCAGCTTTACAGGGGACCATTTTAACTATGGCTACACCTTC. J is TRBJ1-2 and V is TRBV5-6; 7 bases fit TRBD1. The CDR3 is made up of 16 amino acids. J lost 1 base, V lost 2 bases, and 8 bases had no gene match. The germline CDR1 and CDR2 sequences are SGHDT and YYEEEE.

The gene calls are TRBV6-6 and TRBJ1-2; D unresolved. Per the germline V gene, CDR1 is MNHNY and CDR2 is SVGAGI (reference sequence). This CDR3 is built from 10 residues. Trimming shortened V by 4 bases and J by 6 bases, and 3 bases separated the two germline ends. The CDR3 nucleotides are TGTGCCAGCAGTTCAGATGGCTACACCTTC. Translated, it gives CASSSDGYTF.

The gene calls are TRBV5-6 and TRBJ2-7; the match to TRBD1 covers 9 bases. Trimming cost V 4 bases and J 4 bases; bases outside gene matches: 9. This CDR3 has 15 amino acids. Germline CDR1 and CDR2: SGHDT and YYEEEE. The CDR3 spells CASSPRGQGRYEQYF. The CDR3 DNA follows: TGTGCCAGCAGCCCCCGGGGACAGGGAAGATACGAGCAGTACTTC.

This chain links TRBV29-1 with TRBJ2-5; D ambiguous. The better agreement between TRBJ2-7 and the DNA end casts doubt on the J call. The CDR3 has 14 residues. The V gene's germline CDR1 is SQVTM and CDR2 ANQGSEA. As DNA, the CDR3 is TGCAGCGTTGCCGAACTGTCCTCACTCTACGAGCAGTACTTC. This sequence encodes CSVAELSSLYEQYF.

The chain carries TRBV5-5 and TRBJ1-1; maybe TRBD1 (6 bases). The CDR3 loop spans 12 amino acids. Germline loops: CDR1 SGHKS, CDR2 YYEKEE (reference sequence). The V end was cut by 6 bases, the J end by 4 bases, with 10 bases between. CDR3 DNA: TGTGCCAGCAATCGCAGGGGCACTGAAGCTTTCTTT. The encoded protein is CASNRRGTEAFF. Based on the CDR3 plus reference TRBV5-5 and TRBJ1-1, the full variable domain is DAGVTQSPTHLIKTRGQQVTLRCSPISGHKSVSWYQQVLGQGPQFIFQYYEKEERGRGNFPDRFSARQFPNYSSELNVNALLLGDSALYLCASNRRGTEAFFGQGTRLTVV.

J is TRBJ2-7 and V is TRBV4-1; unclear D gene. Per the germline V gene, CDR1 is MGHRA and CDR2 is YSYEKL. V gave up 2 bases and J gave up 6 bases, with 14 bases separating them. CDR3 length: 14 amino acids. The CDR3 is CASSQLELEGEQYF. Written as DNA, the CDR3 is TGCGCCAGCAGCCAACTTGAGCTAGAAGGCGAGCAGTACTTC.

The chain couples TRBV5-1 to TRBJ1-1, with 8 bases lining up with TRBD1. Trimming cost V 2 bases and J 0 bases; bases outside gene matches: 12. The CDR3 is 18 residues long. Germline V lookup: CDR1 SGHRS, CDR2 YFSETQ. The CDR3 here is CASSFGQGGGRLNTEAFF. CDR3 DNA: TGCGCCAGCAGCTTTGGACAGGGTGGGGGGCGGCTGAACACTGAAGCTTTCTTT.

The rearrangement links TRBV11-2 to TRBJ1-2; possibly TRBD1 for D (5 bases). The CDR3 has 13 residues. Trimming shortened V by 0 bases and J by 7 bases, and 9 bases separated the two germline ends. Germline CDR1 is SGHAT and CDR2 is FQNNGV. CDR3 DNA sequence: TGTGCCAGCAGCTTAGAGGTCGGGGGTGGCTACACCTTC. As protein: CASSLEVGGGYTF.

The J gene is TRBJ1-2, the V gene TRBV6-6, with D possibly being TRBD1 (5 bases). There are 11 residues in the CDR3. The germline CDR1 and CDR2 sequences are MNHNY and SVGAGI (reference sequence). V lost 10 bases and J 5 bases, leaving 11 bases between the germline ends. CDR3 DNA: TGTGCCACCTACGACAGTTATGGCTACACCTTC. Protein: CATYDSYGYTF.

This chain connects TRBV28 to TRBJ1-4, with 7 bases fitting TRBD1. The V and J ends lost 5 bases and 4 bases, in that order; junction bases with no gene match: 7. Germline V lookup: CDR1 MDHEN, CDR2 SYDVKM. CDR3 length: 15 residues. The CDR3 DNA is TGTGCCAGCAGTCTCTCGACAGGGAATAATGAAAAACTGTTTTTT. It codes for CASSLSTGNNEKLFF.